Listed below are T cell receptor beta chains from one sample, sequenced in a study of T cells in Graves' hyperthyroidism and ophthalmopathy. TCRdb reprocessed the multiplex PCR reads with MiXCR, giving one entry per CDR3 protein. The table has 360,000 or so distinct CDR3 sequences, roughly 15% seen once. The source material was blood. The origin of the receptors is a woman aged 60-70 years with Graves' ophthalmopathy. CDR3s include the opening cysteine and the closing phenylalanine or tryptophan. Fields, in order: V gene, J gene, CDR3 length, clone size, D gene, CDR3 protein, CDR3 DNA. A D gene is named only where the DNA matches it firmly. Size is omitted from some rows. Given values are once, few, many or a class for expanded clones.

TRBV9,TRBJ2-6,19,few,NA,CASSVAPSGANSGANVLTF,TGTGCCAGCAGCGTAGCCCCCTCCGGGGCCAACTCTGGGGCCAACGTCCTGACTTTC
TRBV7-3,TRBJ2-3,14,many,TRBD2,CASSLNGGEYTQYF,TGTGCCAGCAGCTTAAATGGGGGGGAATATACGCAGTATTTT
TRBV28,TRBJ2-3,15,many,NA,CASSPPGGREDTQYF,TGTGCCAGCAGTCCCCCTGGGGGGAGAGAAGATACGCAGTATTTT
TRBV9,TRBJ1-4,15,once,TRBD1,CASSVDQGAEGKLFF,TGTGCCAGCAGCGTAGATCAGGGGGCGGAGGGAAAACTGTTTTTT
TRBV29-1,TRBJ2-1,11,NA,TRBD1,CGTGRSNEQFF,TGTGGGACAGGGAGGTCCAATGAGCAGTTCTTC
TRBV20-1,TRBJ2-7,15,many,NA,CSVRDGASASYEQYF,TGCAGTGTCAGAGACGGGGCTAGCGCCTCCTACGAGCAGTACTTC
TRBV12-3/TRBV12-4,TRBJ2-1,14,few,NA,CASSLGSRYNEQFF,TGTGCCAGCAGTTTGGGTAGCAGATACAATGAGCAGTTCTTC
TRBV20-1,TRBJ1-5,15,NA,NA,CSARGGGLGNQPQHF,TGCAGTGCTAGGGGGGGGGGGTTGGGCAATCAGCCCCAGCATTTT
TRBV20-1,TRBJ1-1,13,many,NA,CSARDPGNTEAFF,TGCAGTGCTAGAGATCCCGGGAACACTGAAGCTTTCTTT
TRBV11-3,TRBJ2-5,15,NA,TRBD1,CASSQGGTGKETQYF,TGTGCCAGCAGCCAAGGAGGGACAGGGAAAGAGACCCAGTACTTC
TRBV5-4,TRBJ2-1,14,NA,NA,CASSWPSRLDEQFF,TGTGCCAGCAGCTGGCCGAGCCGTCTGGATGAGCAGTTCTTC
TRBV7-9,TRBJ2-7,15,few,NA,CASSLTTYVRNEQYF,TGTGCCAGCAGCTTAACAACGTACGTGCGGAACGAGCAGTACTTC
TRBV6-5,TRBJ1-1,14,many,TRBD1,CASSYDRGMAEAFF,TGTGCCAGCAGTTACGACAGGGGGATGGCTGAAGCTTTCTTT
TRBV24-1,TRBJ2-5,12,NA,NA,CATSDFSGTQYF,TGTGCCACCAGTGATTTTAGCGGGACCCAGTACTTC
TRBV20-1,TRBJ2-7,16,few,TRBD2,CSARDLIGLETYEQYF,TGCAGTGCTAGAGATCTTATAGGACTAGAGACCTACGAGCAGTACTTC
TRBV9,TRBJ1-3,16,NA,TRBD1,CASSVEGQLSGNTIYF,TGTGCCAGCAGCGTAGAGGGACAGTTGTCTGGAAACACCATATATTTT
TRBV19,TRBJ2-1,21,NA,NA,CASNPTPETGKGLAGYNEQFF,TGTGCCAGTAACCCCACCCCCGAGACAGGGAAGGGTCTAGCGGGCTACAATGAGCAGTTCTTC
TRBV20-1,TRBJ2-1,10,few,NA,CSGRYNEQFF,TGCAGTGGGAGATACAATGAGCAGTTCTTC
TRBV6-1,TRBJ2-7,14,few,TRBD2,CASSRGWEGYEQYF,TGTGCCAGCTCTAGGGGATGGGAGGGGTACGAGCAGTACTTC
TRBV28,TRBJ1-5,16,many,TRBD1,CASSLDGQGRGQPQHF,TGTGCCAGCAGTCTCGACGGACAGGGGAGGGGTCAGCCCCAGCATTTT
TRBV20-1,TRBJ1-1,12,NA,NA,CSAYGTLHWAFF,TGCAGTGCTTACGGGACTCTCCATTGGGCTTTCTTT
TRBV28,TRBJ2-4,15,many,NA,CASSFPGDNKNIQYF,TGTGCCAGCAGTTTCCCAGGGGACAACAAAAACATTCAGTACTTC
TRBV19,TRBJ2-7,15,NA,TRBD2,CASGNSGRPPYEQYF,TGTGCCAGTGGGAATAGCGGGAGGCCCCCCTACGAGCAGTACTTC
TRBV28,TRBJ2-7,15,few,NA,CASSSHTDPGREQYF,TGTGCCAGCAGTTCGCACACGGACCCAGGTAGGGAGCAGTACTTC
TRBV29-1,TRBJ2-5,13,few,NA,CSVCEGYGETQYF,TGCAGCGTTTGTGAGGGGTACGGGGAGACCCAGTACTTC
TRBV19,TRBJ2-7,16,NA,TRBD1,CASSILAGGQDYEQYF,TGTGCCAGTAGTATACTCGCTGGCGGACAGGACTACGAGCAGTACTTC
TRBV4-2,TRBJ2-3,15,NA,TRBD2,CASSVRGSGSVTQYF,TGTGCCAGCAGCGTTCGCGGGAGCGGGAGTGTAACGCAGTATTTT
TRBV24-1,TRBJ2-1,16,few,NA,CATSESQWAGKNEQFF,TGTGCCACCAGTGAATCCCAATGGGCAGGAAAGAATGAGCAGTTCTTC
TRBV25-1,TRBJ2-7,14,few,NA,CASSDPILGDEQYF,TGTGCCAGCAGTGACCCCATCTTAGGGGACGAGCAGTACTTC
TRBV2,TRBJ2-3,15,many,TRBD2,CASSDSGGRSDTQYF,TGTGCCAGCAGTGACTCGGGAGGGCGATCAGATACGCAGTATTTT
TRBV11-2,TRBJ2-7,15,NA,TRBD2,CASSRTSGTAYEQYF,TGTGCCAGCAGCCGGACTAGCGGGACCGCCTACGAGCAGTACTTC
TRBV11-2,TRBJ2-1,12,many,NA,CASSQGIYEQFF,TGTGCCAGCAGCCAAGGGATCTATGAGCAGTTCTTC
TRBV3-1,TRBJ1-1,12,many,TRBD1,CASSDRDTEAFF,TGTGCCAGCAGCGACAGGGACACTGAAGCTTTCTTT
TRBV5-1,TRBJ2-1,17,NA,NA,CASSLTAGGPGVNEQFF,TGCGCCAGCAGCTTGACCGCAGGAGGGCCAGGGGTGAATGAGCAGTTCTTC
TRBV12-3/TRBV12-4,TRBJ1-2,14,NA,NA,CASSPGQNQGGYTF,TGTGCCAGCAGTCCAGGACAAAATCAAGGCGGCTACACCTTC
TRBV7-3,TRBJ1-1,13,few,NA,CASSSHGYTEAFF,TGTGCCAGCAGCTCTCACGGGTACACTGAAGCTTTCTTT
TRBV6-1,TRBJ2-1,17,many,TRBD2,CASSRTSGTSTYNEQFF,TGTGCCAGCAGCAGGACTAGCGGGACCTCAACCTACAATGAGCAGTTCTTC
TRBV4-1,TRBJ2-7,14,NA,TRBD1,CASSPGTGASEQYF,TGCGCCAGCAGCCCCGGGACAGGTGCGTCCGAGCAGTACTTC
TRBV4-2,TRBJ2-7,15,few,TRBD2,CASSHQTSGRYEQYF,TGTGCCAGCAGCCACCAGACTAGCGGGAGATACGAGCAGTACTTC
TRBV20-1,TRBJ2-7,14,few,NA,CSATRDSTNYEQYF,TGCAGTGCTACCCGGGACTCTACGAACTACGAGCAGTACTTC
TRBV10-3,TRBJ2-2,14,NA,NA,CAISEQIQAGELFF,TGTGCCATCAGTGAGCAAATCCAGGCCGGGGAGCTGTTTTTT
TRBV14,TRBJ2-1,15,many,TRBD2,CASSGRGENYNEQFF,TGTGCCAGCAGCGGGAGGGGAGAAAACTACAATGAGCAGTTCTTC
TRBV6-1,TRBJ2-5,16,many,NA,CASSETLRGLQETQYF,TGTGCCAGCAGTGAAACTTTAAGGGGCCTCCAAGAGACCCAGTACTTC
TRBV5-1,TRBJ2-1,16,many,NA,CASSLDPGMLVNEQFF,TGCGCCAGCAGCTTGGATCCGGGAATGTTAGTCAATGAGCAGTTCTTC
TRBV5-6,TRBJ1-2,15,few,NA,CASSLGGGMNYGYTF,TGTGCCAGCAGCTTGGGAGGAGGGATGAACTATGGCTACACCTTC
TRBV6-1,TRBJ2-1,14,NA,TRBD1,CASSDEDRADEQFF,TGTGCCAGCAGTGACGAAGACAGGGCCGATGAGCAGTTCTTC
TRBV11-1,TRBJ2-6,19,NA,TRBD1,CASSLRPGTGVSGTNVLTF,TGTGCCAGCAGCTTAAGGCCCGGGACAGGGGTATCTGGGACCAACGTCCTGACTTTC
TRBV5-1,TRBJ2-2,17,few,NA,CASSWGGLAANTGELFF,TGCGCCAGCAGCTGGGGGGGCCTAGCGGCGAACACCGGGGAGCTGTTTTTT
TRBV11-2,TRBJ2-3,14,many,NA,CASSYLTGTDTQYF,TGTGCCAGCAGCTATCTTACTGGTACAGATACGCAGTATTTT
TRBV24-1,TRBJ1-3,15,many,NA,CATSDGRASGNTIYF,TGTGCCACCAGTGATGGACGGGCCTCTGGAAACACCATATATTTT
TRBV12-3/TRBV12-4,TRBJ1-4,13,many,NA,CASSFLANEKLFF,TGTGCCAGCAGTTTTTTGGCTAATGAAAAACTGTTTTTT